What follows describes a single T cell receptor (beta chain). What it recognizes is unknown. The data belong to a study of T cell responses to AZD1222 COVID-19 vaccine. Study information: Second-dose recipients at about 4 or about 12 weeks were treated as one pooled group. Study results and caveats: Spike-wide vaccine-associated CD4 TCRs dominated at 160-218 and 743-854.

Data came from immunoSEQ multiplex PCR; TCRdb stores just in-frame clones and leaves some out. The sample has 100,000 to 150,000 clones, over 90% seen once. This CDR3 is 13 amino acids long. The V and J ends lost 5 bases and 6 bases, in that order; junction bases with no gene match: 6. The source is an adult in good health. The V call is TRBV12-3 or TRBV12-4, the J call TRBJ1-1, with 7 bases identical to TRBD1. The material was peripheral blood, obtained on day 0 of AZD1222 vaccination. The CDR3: CASSGRQGSEAFF. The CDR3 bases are TGTGCCAGCAGTGGGCGACAGGGTTCTGAAGCTTTCTTT.